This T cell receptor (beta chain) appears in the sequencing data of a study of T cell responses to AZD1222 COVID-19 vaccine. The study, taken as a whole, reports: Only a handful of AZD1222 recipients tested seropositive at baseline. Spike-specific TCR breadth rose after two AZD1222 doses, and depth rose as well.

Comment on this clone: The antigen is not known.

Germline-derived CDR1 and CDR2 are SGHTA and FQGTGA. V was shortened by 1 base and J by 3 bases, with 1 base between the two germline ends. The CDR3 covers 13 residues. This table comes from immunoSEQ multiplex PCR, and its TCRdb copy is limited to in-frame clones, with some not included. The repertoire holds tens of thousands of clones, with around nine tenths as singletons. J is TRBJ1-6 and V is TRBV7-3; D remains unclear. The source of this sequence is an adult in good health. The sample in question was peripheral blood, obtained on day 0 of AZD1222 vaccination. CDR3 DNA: TGTGCCAGCAGCTTAAACTATAATTCACCCCTCCACTTT. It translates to CASSLNYNSPLHF. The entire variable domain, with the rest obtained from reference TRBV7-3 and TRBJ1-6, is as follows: GAGVSQTPSNKVTEKGKYVELRCDPISGHTALYWYRQSLGQGPEFLIYFQGTGAADDSGLPNDRFFAVRPEGSVSTLKIQRTERGDSAVYLCASSLNYNSPLHFGNGTRLTVT.